The rows below give T cell receptor beta chains drawn from one sample of a study of shared clonotypes between healthy human individuals. The table came from immunoSEQ multiplex PCR; TCRdb's copy has only in-frame clones and leaves some out. Of millions of clones in the sample, about 95% were seen once. Sequenced input: naive CD8+ T cells sorted from blood. The source is a man between 18 and 35 years old in good health. Each CDR3 is given with its conserved first and last residue. The D gene is left open where the match is weak. Only some rows state a clone size, as once, few, many or a class for expanded clones.

J,V,D,size,CDR3,DNA
TRBJ2-2,TRBV5-8,TRBD1,NA,CASSWDRVALPPGELFF,TGTGCCAGCAGCTGGGACAGGGTGGCCCTACCACCCGGGGAGCTGTTTTTT
TRBJ1-1,TRBV28,NA,NA,CASRSRERAFF,TGTGCCAGCAGGTCCAGGGAAAGGGCTTTCTTT
TRBJ2-5,TRBV5-8,NA,NA,CASSPGLRETQYF,TGTGCCAGCAGCCCGGGACTGCGGGAGACCCAGTACTTC
TRBJ2-3,TRBV5-1,TRBD2,NA,CASSLWGLAGGPSTDTQYF,TGCGCCAGCAGCTTGTGGGGACTAGCGGGAGGGCCCAGCACAGATACGCAGTATTTT
TRBJ1-6,TRBV4-1,NA,NA,CASSQKTDSGSPLHF,TGCGCCAGCAGCCAAAAGACAGATTCAGGTTCACCCCTCCACTTT
TRBJ1-2,TRBV18,NA,NA,CASSTGTFYGYTF,TGTGCCAGCTCCACAGGGACCTTCTATGGCTACACCTTC
TRBJ1-1,TRBV19,NA,NA,CASSEQGTFEAFF,TGTGCCAGTAGTGAACAGGGAACTTTTGAAGCTTTCTTT
TRBJ2-7,TRBV5-1,TRBD2,NA,CASSLGLAGDKPYEQYF,TGCGCCAGCAGCTTGGGACTAGCGGGAGATAAACCCTACGAGCAGTACTTC
TRBJ2-7,TRBV7-3,NA,NA,CASSLTGTSYEQYF,TGTGCCAGCAGCTTGACGGGGACCTCCTACGAGCAGTACTTC
TRBJ1-1,TRBV11-2,NA,NA,CASSLLDTEAFF,TGTGCCAGCAGCTTATTGGACACTGAAGCTTTCTTT
TRBJ2-7,TRBV4-1,TRBD1,once,CASSYGQGAYEQYF,TGCGCCAGCAGCTACGGACAGGGGGCTTACGAGCAGTACTTC
TRBJ2-5,TRBV7-2,TRBD2,NA,CASSLVAGVYETQYF,TGTGCCAGCAGCTTAGTAGCGGGAGTTTATGAGACCCAGTACTTC
TRBJ2-7,TRBV5-1,NA,NA,CASSLDPGSTYEQYF,TGCGCCAGCAGCTTGGATCCCGGTTCCACCTACGAGCAGTACTTC
TRBJ2-7,TRBV27,NA,NA,CASRNTAYEQYF,TGTGCCAGTAGAAACACCGCCTACGAGCAGTACTTC
TRBJ2-5,TRBV4-1,NA,NA,CASSDRGETQYF,TGCGCCAGCAGCGATAGGGGAGAGACCCAGTACTTC
TRBJ1-4,TRBV2,TRBD1,NA,CASSRTGTNEKLFF,TGTGCCAGCAGTAGGACAGGGACTAATGAAAAACTGTTTTTT
TRBJ2-3,TRBV14,TRBD2,NA,CASSQDHTSGHDTQYF,TGTGCCAGCAGCCAAGATCACACTAGCGGTCATGATACGCAGTATTTT
TRBJ1-2,TRBV15,NA,NA,CATSRDLGANYGYTF,TGTGCCACCAGCAGAGACCTAGGGGCCAACTATGGCTACACCTTC
TRBJ2-5,TRBV11-2,TRBD1,NA,CASSSWDRKKETQYF,TGTGCCAGCAGCTCCTGGGACAGGAAGAAAGAGACCCAGTACTTC